The entry below describes one TCR beta chain. The sample comes from a study of shared T cell receptors in the human thymus. Germline V gene data show CDR1 as SGHRS and CDR2 as YFSETQ. The V end lost 5 bases, the J end lost 2 bases, and 16 bases lay between the germline ends. The CDR3 has 15 residues. Repertoires were generated with immunoSEQ multiplex PCR, while TCRdb's copy carries only in-frame clones and drops some. The sample holds approximately 760,000 clones, 75% to 90% seen once. These same data were also listed under a study on human thymus T cells. That investigation notes: Corrective surgery for congenital heart defects was being performed on the healthy Finnish infants who were the donors. Surgeons resected thymus tissue during corrective heart surgery. Thymic and blood repertoires seemed to show skewed V and J gene use. Related research described thymic repertoires that were highly overlapping among unrelated individuals.

The TCR originated in a girl under two years old with a congenital heart defect. Material for sequencing was thymocytes. The chain employs TRBV5-1 and TRBJ2-5; the D gene is possibly TRBD1 (6 bases). Written as DNA, the CDR3 is TGCGCCAGCAGTGTGGGAACAGGGACACAAGAGACCCAGTACTTC. This gives the protein CASSVGTGTQETQYF.